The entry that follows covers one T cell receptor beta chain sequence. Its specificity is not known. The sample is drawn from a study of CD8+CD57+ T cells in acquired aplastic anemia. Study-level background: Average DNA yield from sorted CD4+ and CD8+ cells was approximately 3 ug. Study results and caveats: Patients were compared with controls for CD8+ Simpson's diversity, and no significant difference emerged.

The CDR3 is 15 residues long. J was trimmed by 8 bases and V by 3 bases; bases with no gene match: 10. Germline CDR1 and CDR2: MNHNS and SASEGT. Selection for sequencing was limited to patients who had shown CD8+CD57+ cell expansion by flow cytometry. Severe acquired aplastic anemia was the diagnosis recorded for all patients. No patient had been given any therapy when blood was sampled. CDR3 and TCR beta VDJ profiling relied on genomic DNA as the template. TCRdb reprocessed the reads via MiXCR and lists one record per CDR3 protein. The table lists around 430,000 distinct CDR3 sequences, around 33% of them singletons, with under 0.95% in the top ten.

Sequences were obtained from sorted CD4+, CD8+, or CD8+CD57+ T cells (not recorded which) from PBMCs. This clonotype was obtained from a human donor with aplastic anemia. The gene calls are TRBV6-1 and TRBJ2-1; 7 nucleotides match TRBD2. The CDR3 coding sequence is TGTGCCAGCAGTGAGCACTGGGCGGGAGATTATGAGCAGTTCTTC. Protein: CASSEHWAGDYEQFF.